One sample yielded the 2 T cell receptor beta chains listed below, sequenced in a study of identical twins. TCRdb re-called the 5' RACE reads through MiXCR, storing one row per CDR3 protein. In the table there are hundreds of thousands of distinct CDR3 sequences, around 6.6% of which are singletons. Another study also made use of these data, one on yellow fever vaccine responses in identical twins.

Sequencing was carried out using memory (CD45RO+) T cells sorted from blood. These receptors came from a woman aged 18-35 years in good health.

Concerning this clonotype: A read error is possible here, since a much larger clone lies one base away. The rearrangement joins TRBV5-1 to TRBJ2-3; 10 bases map to TRBD2. CDR3 length: 16 residues. Germline V gene lookup returns CDR1 SGHRS and CDR2 YFSETQ. The DNA of the CDR3 is TGCGCCAACAGCTCCCAAAGCGGGGGGGCCGGAGATACGCAGTATTTT. Protein: CANSSQSGGAGDTQYF. The variable domain in full, with the rest retrieved from reference TRBV5-1 and TRBJ2-3, is KAGVTQTPRYLIKTRGQQVTLSCSPISGHRSVSWYQQTPGQGLQFLFEYFSETQRNKGNFPGRFSGRQFSNSRSEMNVSTLELGDSALYLCANSSQSGGAGDTQYFGPGTRLTVL.

In this sample, this clonotype turned up a few times. The chain carries TRBV5-1 and TRBJ2-1; either TRBD1 or TRBD2 may fit D (6 bases each). CDR1 is SGHRS, CDR2 YFSETQ, per germline. CDR3 length equals 16 residues. With 0 bases removed from V and 7 bases from J, the gap between germline ends came to 17 bases. The CDR3 DNA is TGCGCCAGCAGCTTGGAAGGGGGGACCCGGCCGAATGAGCAGTTCTTC. It yields the protein CASSLEGGTRPNEQFF. The full variable domain, with the rest looked up from reference TRBV5-1 and TRBJ2-1, is KAGVTQTPRYLIKTRGQQVTLSCSPISGHRSVSWYQQTPGQGLQFLFEYFSETQRNKGNFPGRFSGRQFSNSRSEMNVSTLELGDSALYLCASSLEGGTRPNEQFFGPGTRLTVL.